A selection of T cell receptor beta chains follows, all from one sample in a study of identical twins' blood T cells. A single record per CDR3 protein comes from TCRdb applying MiXCR to the 5' RACE reads. The repertoire has fewer than 450,000 distinct CDR3 sequences, 25% to 35% of them found once; the top ten carry 6% to 7%. Sequenced sample: PBMCs. The source is a woman between 18 and 55 years old in good health. The CDR3 runs from the conserved cysteine through the conserved F or W. A D gene is named only where the DNA matches it firmly. Only part of the rows carry a size: once, few, many, or a class if the clone is expanded.

size,D,V,J,DNA,CDR3
NA,TRBD2,TRBV20-1,TRBJ2-3,TGCAGTGCCGAAAGCGAGCGGGAGAGGGATACGCAGTATTTT,CSAESERERDTQYF
many,TRBD1,TRBV10-3,TRBJ1-2,TGTGCCATCAGTGAGTCGAGACAGGGAAGAAACTATGGCTACACCTTC,CAISESRQGRNYGYTF
NA,NA,TRBV7-2,TRBJ1-2,TGTGCCAGCAGCCCCCAAGGATACTATGGCTACACCTTC,CASSPQGYYGYTF
NA,TRBD1,TRBV28,TRBJ2-7,TGTGCCAGCAGTTTCGGGGCAGGGGGTTACGAGCAGTACTTC,CASSFGAGGYEQYF
once,TRBD1,TRBV6-5,TRBJ1-6,TGTGCCAGCAGTTACACAGGGGAAAGATCACCCCTCCACTTT,CASSYTGERSPLHF
few,NA,TRBV23-1,TRBJ2-3,TGCGCCAGCAGACGATCGTATTTT,CASRRSYF
NA,TRBD1,TRBV20-1,TRBJ2-3,TGCAGTGCTGGACAGGGGTTTCGGGCAGATACGCAGTATTTT,CSAGQGFRADTQYF
few,NA,TRBV20-1,TRBJ1-1,TGCAGTGCTAGCCCGGTGGGGTCCACTGAAGCTTTCTTT,CSASPVGSTEAFF
many,TRBD1,TRBV29-1,TRBJ1-1,TGCAGCGCCGGACAGGGGAACACTGAAGCTTTCTTT,CSAGQGNTEAFF
NA,NA,TRBV12-3/TRBV12-4,TRBJ1-2,TGTGCCAGCAGTTTAAATAGACAGTCCTATGGCTGCACCTTC,CASSLNRQSYGCTF